This record concerns one T cell receptor (beta chain) sequence. The germline V gene encodes CDR1 KGHSH and CDR2 LQKENI. The CDR3 extends over 15 amino acids. With 6 bases removed from V and 0 bases from J, the gap between germline ends came to 15 bases. This sample was included in a study of blood T cell repertoires in COVID-19. Original data processing: How many nucleated cells were present was estimated from reference gene primer amplification. TCRdb's copy holds only in-frame clones and misses some; the assay was immunoSEQ multiplex PCR. V and J calls and clone size are given by that table; D and trimming were obtained from the DNA. Of roughly 280,000 clones listed, 85% to 90% are singletons.

The chain recombines TRBV18 with TRBJ2-7; maybe TRBD1 (6 bases). The sample taken for sequencing was PBMCs or T cells enriched from blood (not recorded which). The sequence was collected from a woman aged 18-29 years who had recovered from COVID-19. This CDR3 is CASSPRDISSYEQYF. The CDR3 DNA reads as TGTGCCAGCTCCCCTCGGGACATTAGCTCCTACGAGCAGTACTTC.